This TCR beta chain was documented in a study of T cell responses to AZD1222 COVID-19 vaccine. Study-level findings and limits: The span of vaccine-associated CD4 TCRs extended across spike, with dominance at 160-218 and 743-854. The donors showed a predominance of white British ancestry and of females, with possible underestimation of clonal diversity. Only 5 to 7 AZD1222 recipients were seropositive at baseline.

The table came from immunoSEQ multiplex PCR; TCRdb's copy has only in-frame clones and leaves some out. The sample comprises some 120,000 clones, around 92% of which are singletons, and approximately 1.1% rests with the top ten. Trimming cost V 6 bases and J 3 bases, with 17 bases left between them. Germline CDR1 is MNHEY and CDR2 is SMNVEV (reference sequence). The CDR3 spans 15 residues. A remark on this clone: The target antigen is unknown.

The sample was peripheral blood, taken on day 0 of AZD1222 vaccination. The chain employs TRBV27 and TRBJ1-1; D is perhaps TRBD1 (5 bases). This TCR was sampled from an adult in good health. In nucleotides, the CDR3 is TGTGCCAGCAGCCAAAAGCCCCGGGGGTACACTGAAGCTTTCTTT. Translated: CASSQKPRGYTEAFF.